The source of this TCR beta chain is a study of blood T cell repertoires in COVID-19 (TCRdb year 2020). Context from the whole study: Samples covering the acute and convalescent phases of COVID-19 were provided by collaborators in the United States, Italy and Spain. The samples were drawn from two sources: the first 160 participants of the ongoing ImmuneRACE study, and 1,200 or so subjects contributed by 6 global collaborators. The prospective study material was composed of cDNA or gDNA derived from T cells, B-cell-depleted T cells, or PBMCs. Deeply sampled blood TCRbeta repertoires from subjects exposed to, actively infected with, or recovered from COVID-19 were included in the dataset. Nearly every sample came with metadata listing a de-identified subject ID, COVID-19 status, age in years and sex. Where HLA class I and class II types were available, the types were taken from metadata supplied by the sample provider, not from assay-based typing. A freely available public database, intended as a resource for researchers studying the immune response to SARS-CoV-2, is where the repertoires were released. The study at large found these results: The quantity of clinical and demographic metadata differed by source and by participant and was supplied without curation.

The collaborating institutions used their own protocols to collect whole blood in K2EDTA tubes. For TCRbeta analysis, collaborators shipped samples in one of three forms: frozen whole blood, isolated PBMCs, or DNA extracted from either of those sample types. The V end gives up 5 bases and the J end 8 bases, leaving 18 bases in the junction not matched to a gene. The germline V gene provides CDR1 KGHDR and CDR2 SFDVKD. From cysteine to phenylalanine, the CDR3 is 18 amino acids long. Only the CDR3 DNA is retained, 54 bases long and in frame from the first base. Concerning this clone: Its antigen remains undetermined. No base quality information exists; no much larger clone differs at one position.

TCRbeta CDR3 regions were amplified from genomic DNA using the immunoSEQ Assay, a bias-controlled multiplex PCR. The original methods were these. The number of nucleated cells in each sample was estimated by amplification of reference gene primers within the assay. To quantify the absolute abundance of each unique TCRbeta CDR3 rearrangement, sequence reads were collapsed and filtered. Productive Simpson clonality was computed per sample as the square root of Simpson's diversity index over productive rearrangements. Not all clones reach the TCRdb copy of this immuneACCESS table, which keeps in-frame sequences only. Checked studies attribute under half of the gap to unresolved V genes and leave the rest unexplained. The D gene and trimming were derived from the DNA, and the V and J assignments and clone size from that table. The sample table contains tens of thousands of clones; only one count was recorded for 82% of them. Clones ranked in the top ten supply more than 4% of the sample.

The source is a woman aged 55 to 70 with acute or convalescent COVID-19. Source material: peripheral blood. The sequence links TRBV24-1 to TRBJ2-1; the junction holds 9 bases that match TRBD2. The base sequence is TGTGCCACCAGTGGAGATTCGATAGGGTCTAGCGGGAAAGATGAGCAGTTCTTC. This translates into CATSGDSIGSSGKDEQFF.